This T cell receptor (beta chain) was recovered during a study of a mutant IDH1 vaccine in newly diagnosed glioma (dated by TCRdb to the early 2020s). With regard to the full study: Patients were given eight vaccinations, in weeks 1, 3, 5, 7, 11, 15, 19 and 23, which matched visits V03 through V10. Before enrollment, patients had received standard therapy of radiotherapy alone, temozolomide alone, or radiochemotherapy with temozolomide; most received the combination. For exploratory analyses, about 25 treated patients had longitudinal TCRB deep sequencing done wherever samples were available. Of the roughly 34 treated patients, approximately 62% were male and about 40% were female, and a mean age of 40.4 years was recorded. Vaccination began 4-6 weeks after radiotherapy alone, or alongside temozolomide cycles in the chemotherapy-containing groups. Peripheral blood was collected at six visits: V03 (baseline), V05, V07, V10, V12 and V13. Study-level results and caveats: Across multiple MHC alleles, vaccine-induced immune responses were seen in 90% to 95% of patients. Availability determined which PBMC samples were chosen for TCRB deep sequencing. Pseudoprogression appeared unrelated to alterations in the top peripheral T cell clonotypes detected by TCRB sequencing. It was noted by the authors that analyses of patient blood samples could not be reproduced owing to sample limitations.

Library preparation used the immunoSEQ multiplex PCR assay. Rearranged TCR beta chain sequences were amplified with the hsTCRB Kit following the manufacturer's protocol. Sequencing of TCRB libraries was carried out on an Illumina MiSeq. The published analysis was carried out like this. The kit vendor's proprietary platform handled demultiplexing, trimming and gene mapping. As stored in TCRdb, this immuneACCESS dataset retains in-frame rearrangements with V and J assigned. A fraction of the clones does not appear; measured against another copy, unresolved V genes explain less than half of the discrepancy, and the remainder lacks a known reason. Clonal size and the V and J genes are those of that table, whereas D and trimming came from the DNA. This sample lists about 36,000 clones; around 80% were detected once. The ten largest clones take up around 16% of the sample. A word on this clone: This clone's antigen is unknown. No base-level quality is on record; no much larger clone is a single base apart.

From a lookup of the germline V gene (reference sequence), CDR1 and CDR2 are SEHNR and FQNEAQ. From the cysteine through the phenylalanine, the CDR3 covers 17 amino acids. CDR3 DNA only is kept here, 51 bases in frame from base 1. V and J are truncated by 5 bases and 0 bases respectively, leaving an intervening sequence of 17 bases. The sample's time point label is to be understood as: week 11, during vaccination. Each vaccine dose, consisting of 300 ug of a 20-mer mutant IDH1 peptide in Montanide, was administered subcutaneously with topical imiquimod. The donors had newly diagnosed IDH1-mutant astrocytomas of WHO grade 3 or 4 that showed loss of nuclear ATRX. The samples were drawn from NOA16, a multicentre, single-arm, open-label phase I trial in Germany that tested a mutant IDH1 peptide vaccine in humans for the first time. The DNeasy Blood and Tissue Kit was used to extract genomic DNA from EDTA blood for TCRB sequencing.

The starting material was peripheral blood mononuclear cells (PBMCs), obtained from a glioma patient whose treatment included an IDH1 peptide vaccine. The receptor comes from a woman aged 30 to 39 with glioma. Some clones in this sample may be carry-over from other donors' samples. The sequence joins TRBV7-9 to TRBJ2-1; the D segment could be TRBD2, given 6 matching bases. The encoded CDR3 is CASSHRSGSSSYNEQFF. At the DNA level, the sequence is TGTGCCAGCAGCCACCGTAGCGGCTCAAGCTCCTACAATGAGCAGTTCTTC.